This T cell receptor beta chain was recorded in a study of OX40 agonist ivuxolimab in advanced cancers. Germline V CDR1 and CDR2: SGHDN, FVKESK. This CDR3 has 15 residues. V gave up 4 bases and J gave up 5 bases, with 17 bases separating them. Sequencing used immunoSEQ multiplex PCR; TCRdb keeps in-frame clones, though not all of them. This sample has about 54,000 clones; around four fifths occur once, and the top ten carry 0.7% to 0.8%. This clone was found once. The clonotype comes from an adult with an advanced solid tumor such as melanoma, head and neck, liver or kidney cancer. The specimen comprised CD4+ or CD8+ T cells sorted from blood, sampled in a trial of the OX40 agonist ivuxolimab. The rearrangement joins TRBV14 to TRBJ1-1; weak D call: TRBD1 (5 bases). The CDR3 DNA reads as TGTGCCAGCAGCCGGACAACCGGGGGGGGGACTGAAGCTTTCTTT. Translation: CASSRTTGGGTEAFF.